A single sample gave rise to the 6 T cell receptor beta chains below, sequenced in a study of T cells expressing NK-cell markers. TCRdb re-called the 5' RACE reads; every CDR3 protein appears as one record, without DNA. The table counts a few hundred thousand distinct CDR3 sequences; 1.4% lies in the top ten. Material for sequencing was blood T cells: a sorted CD56 or NKG2C T cell subset, CD4+ or CD8+ T cells, or bulk PBMC T cells (not recorded which). The receptors were gathered from a woman aged 45-65 years in good health.

V gene TRBV11-3 combines with J gene TRBJ2-1; TCRdb selects TRBD1, and the lack of DNA leaves this call unchecked. In germline, CDR1 is SGHNT, CDR2 YENEEA. CDR3 length: 15 residues. Here the CDR3 reads CASSFWGAQGGEQFF.

The chain is built from TRBV6-1 and TRBJ2-3. Germline-derived CDR1 and CDR2 are MNHNS and SASEGT. The CDR3 spans 14 residues. The CDR3 spells CASSGRRSTDTQYF.

The V gene is TRBV15, the J gene TRBJ1-2; the D call from TCRdb, TRBD1, cannot be confirmed without DNA. The CDR3 is made up of 15 amino acids. Per the germline V gene, CDR1 is LNHNV and CDR2 is YYDKDF (reference sequence). CDR3 residues: CATSRAGQGFYGYTF.

This chain joins TRBV19 and TRBJ1-1; the TRBD1 assignment by TCRdb is unverifiable without DNA. CDR3 length: 14 residues. The germline CDR1 and CDR2 sequences are LNHDA and SQIVND (reference sequence). The CDR3 spells CASSIPGLYTEAFF.

The chain carries TRBV15 and TRBJ1-6; with no DNA, the TCRdb D assignment of TRBD1 cannot be verified. CDR1 and CDR2 (germline): LNHNV, YYDKDF (reference sequence). The length of the CDR3 is 13 residues. The CDR3 loop is CATSSFSRGNLHF. Full variable domain (remainder filled in from reference TRBV15 and TRBJ1-6): DAMVIQNPRYQVTQFGKPVTLSCSQTLNHNVMYWYQQKSSQAPKLLFHYYDKDFNNEADTPDNFQSRRPNTSFCFLDIRSPGLGDTAMYLCATSSFSRGNLHFGNGTRLTVT.

The V call is TRBV5-1, the J call TRBJ1-2; TCRdb's D call, TRBD1, is unchecked because there is no DNA. Germline CDR1 SGHRS, CDR2 YFSETQ. CDR3 length: 15 residues. The CDR3: CASSIGQGANYGYTF.